This TCR beta chain was identified during a study of spatial heterogeneity in lung cancer. Study-wide background: A consistent excess of beta-chain over alpha-chain sequences was detected. Study-wide findings and caveats: TCRs found ubiquitously expanded in tumor appeared in blood more at resection than at follow-up.

Time point defined: sample taken at primary tumor resection. Sequencing was performed on whole RNA extracted from tumor and nontumor lung tissue, or from frozen PBMC, and the material was left unsorted. The donors comprised about 74 untreated early-stage non-small cell lung cancer patients. This clonotype was detected many times. The antigen is undetermined. Carried by each TCR cDNA molecule was a unique molecular identifier. TCRdb reanalysed the 5' RACE reads using MiXCR and keeps one entry per CDR3 protein. The table lists about 95,000 distinct CDR3 sequences, 7% to 9% of them singletons. Germline-derived CDR1 and CDR2 are MNHNS and SASEGT. J was trimmed by 1 base and V by 6 bases; bases with no gene match: 11. This CDR3 has 17 residues.

Sequences were derived from PBMCs, sampled at surgery. The rearrangement links TRBV6-1 to TRBJ1-5; 8 nucleotides line up with TRBD1. The clonotype comes from a male donor with early-stage non-small cell lung cancer. The CDR3 region is CASSADRDRGSNQPQHF. Here the CDR3 DNA reads TGTGCCAGCAGCGCGGACAGGGACCGAGGGAGCAATCAGCCCCAGCATTTT.